Described below is a single TCR beta chain sequence and its context. Its antigen is currently unknown. CDR1 is GTSNPN, CDR2 SVGIG, per germline (reference sequence). V gave up 2 bases and J gave up 15 bases, with 20 bases separating them. This CDR3 spans 13 amino acids. The source of the sample is a study of cytomegalovirus exposure and HLA in healthy donors. PCR involved 60 Vbeta and 13 Jbeta primers. Assay: immunoSEQ multiplex PCR; the TCRdb copy retains only in-frame clones and omits some. The table includes 95,000 to 120,000 clones, approximately 80% detected once. Samples came from healthy bone marrow donors. Study results and limitations: Later genetic work tied a missense DCLRE1C variant to beta-chain V and J trimming. A later analysis found TCR association rates differed by HLA locus, highest for DRB1 and lowest for HLA-C. Presence/absence analyses took donor sequencing depth as roughly uniform.

Sequencing was carried out using PBMCs. The gene calls are TRBV30 and TRBJ2-1; D not certain. The TCR comes from a young woman in good health and CMV-seropositive. The CDR3: CAWSPISLAARFF. The CDR3 DNA sequence: TGTGCCTGGAGTCCTATTTCATTGGCGGCGCGGTTCTTC.